The present T cell receptor beta chain was sequenced within a study of control samples from healthy donors and cancer patients (dated by TCRdb to about 2020). The method behind the library was the immunoSEQ multiplex PCR assay. The clones in this table, taken by TCRdb from immuneACCESS, are in-frame only. Not every clone is retained; where verified, under half of the shortfall comes from an unresolved V gene, and the cause of the rest is unknown. The sample includes 150,000 or so clones, with roughly 93% observed a single time. The ten largest clones capture 5% to 7% of the sample. About this clone itself: There is no known antigen for this receptor. The record has no base qualities; no much larger clone is one base away.

Reading the germline V gene gives CDR1 MNHEY and CDR2 SVGEGT. V and J lose 5 bases and 1 base, and a span of 5 bases separates them. Including cysteine and phenylalanine, the CDR3 has 12 amino acids. The CDR3 DNA has 36 bases and is translated from base 1. Sequenced: blood. This clonotype originated in a man aged 18 to 29 in good health. The sequence is built from TRBV6-2 or TRBV6-3 and TRBJ1-1, with the D gene not confidently named. The bases are TGTGCCAGCAGTCCCCCGAACACTGAAGCTTTCTTT. This is translated as CASSPPNTEAFF.